The 7 T cell receptor beta chains listed next were all sequenced from one sample in a study of cytomegalovirus exposure and HLA in healthy donors. The primer mix had 60 Vbeta and 13 Jbeta primers. Generated by immunoSEQ multiplex PCR, the TCRdb table keeps only in-frame clones and is missing some. This table has about 120,000 clones, roughly 70% appearing once. The specimen was PBMCs. Receptors originate from a woman in her 40s in good health and CMV-seropositive.

This chain links TRBV4-2 with TRBJ2-1, with D possibly being TRBD2 (7 bases). Trimming took 2 bases from V and 5 from J, leaving 19 bases between them. The CDR3 loop spans 17 amino acids. Germline V gene sequence: CDR1 LGHNA, CDR2 YNFKEQ. The CDR3 spells CASSQRGHGTTDNEQFF. The CDR3 region has the DNA TGTGCCAGCAGCCAAAGGGGACATGGGACTACTGACAATGAGCAGTTCTTC.

This clone was detected once. This chain joins TRBV29-1 and TRBJ1-2; D gene ambiguous. The CDR3 totals 12 residues. V gave up 5 bases and J gave up 12 bases, with 19 bases separating them. The germline V gene encodes CDR1 SQVTM and CDR2 ANQGSEA. The CDR3 region has the DNA TGCAGCGTTCAAGCCCCCGTAACCGAGGACACCTTC. This sequence encodes CSVQAPVTEDTF.

The rearrangement uses TRBV7-8 and TRBJ1-5, with TRBD1 identical over 7 bases. Germline CDR1 reads SGHVS; CDR2 reads FQNEAQ. This CDR3 spans 15 amino acids. Trimming took 5 bases from V and 7 from J; bases not matched to a gene: 11. The CDR3 bases are TGTGCCAGCAGCCGAAGACAGGGCCGTGAGCAGCCCCAGCATTTT. It codes for CASSRRQGREQPQHF.

V gene TRBV7-6 combines with J gene TRBJ1-1; the match to TRBD1 covers 9 bases. Trimming took 5 bases from V and 0 from J; bases not matched to a gene: 4. This CDR3 is 15 amino acids long. Germline V gene data show CDR1 as SGHVS and CDR2 as FNYEAQ. The CDR3 bases are TGTGCCAGCAGCCCCGGACAGGGGATGAACACTGAAGCTTTCTTT. Its protein product is CASSPGQGMNTEAFF.

This clone was seen only a few times. One end of the junction fails to match germline, which may point to a read error. The chain recombines TRBV7-9 with TRBJ2-7; TRBD1 is a possible D gene (5 bases). Germline loops: CDR1 SEHNR, CDR2 FQNEAQ (reference sequence). There are 13 residues in the CDR3. CDR3 coding DNA: TGTTCCAGCAGCTCACTTCAGGGTGGCGAGCAGTACTTC. Its translation is CSSSSLQGGEQYF. The full variable domain, its missing parts supplied by reference TRBV7-9 and TRBJ2-7, is DTGVSQNPRHKITKRGQNVTFRCDPISEHNRLYWYRQTLGQGPEFLTYFQNEAQLEKSRLLSDRFSAERPKGSFSTLEIQRTEQGDSAMYLCSSSSLQGGEQYFGPGTRLTVT.

The chain is built from TRBV28 and TRBJ1-5; 9 positions agree with TRBD1. Germline loops: CDR1 MDHEN, CDR2 SYDVKM. J lost 0 bases, V lost 3 bases, and 12 bases had no gene match. The CDR3 runs 19 residues. The CDR3 bases are TGTGCCAGCAGTTTTGGTTGGTGGACAGGGGTTAATAGCAATCAGCCCCAGCATTTT. Amino acids: CASSFGWWTGVNSNQPQHF.

The chain recombines TRBV6-1 with TRBJ1-5, with D unclear. The germline CDR1 and CDR2 sequences are MNHNS and SASEGT. This CDR3 has 14 residues. Trimming left V 5 bases short and J 4 bases short, with 12 bases between. CDR3 loop: CASSLGSGNQPQHF. In DNA form, the CDR3 reads TGTGCCAGCAGTTTGGGTTCCGGGAATCAGCCCCAGCATTTT.